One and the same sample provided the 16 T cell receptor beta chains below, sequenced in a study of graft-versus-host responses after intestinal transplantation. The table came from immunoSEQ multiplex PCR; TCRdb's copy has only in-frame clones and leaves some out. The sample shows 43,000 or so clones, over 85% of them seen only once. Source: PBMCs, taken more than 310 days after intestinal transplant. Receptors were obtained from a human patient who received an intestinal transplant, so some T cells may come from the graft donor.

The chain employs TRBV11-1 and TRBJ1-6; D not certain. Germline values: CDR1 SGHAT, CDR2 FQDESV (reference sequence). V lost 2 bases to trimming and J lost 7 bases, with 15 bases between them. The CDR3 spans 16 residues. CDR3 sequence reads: CASSLNGELKNSPLHF. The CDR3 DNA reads TGTGCCAGCAGCTTAAACGGGGAATTGAAGAATTCACCCCTCCACTTT. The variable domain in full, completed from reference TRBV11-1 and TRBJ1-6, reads EAEVAQSPRYKITEKSQAVAFWCDPISGHATLYWYRQILGQGPELLVQFQDESVVDDSQLPKDRFSAERLKGVDSTLKIQPAELGDSAMYLCASSLNGELKNSPLHFGNGTRLTVT.

In DNA form, the CDR3 reads TGTGCCAGCAGCTTTCAGGGCGCTGAAGCTTTCTTT. As protein: CASSFQGAEAFF. The chain couples TRBV11-2 to TRBJ1-1; tentative D call: TRBD1 (5 bases). The germline V gene encodes CDR1 SGHAT and CDR2 FQNNGV. This CDR3 comprises 12 residues. V was shortened by 3 bases and J by 6 bases, with 8 bases between the two germline ends.

The CDR3 spells CASSKENRDRLYEQYF. The CDR3 DNA reads TGTGCCAGCAGCAAAGAAAACCGGGACAGGCTGTACGAGCAGTACTTC. This chain links TRBV5-4 with TRBJ2-7; 8 nucleotides align to TRBD1. Looked up from germline, CDR1 is SGHNT and CDR2 is YYREEE (reference sequence). Losses at the gene ends were 4 bases for V and 4 bases for J; bases not matched to a gene: 13. CDR3 length equals 16 residues. The variable domain in full, completed from reference TRBV5-4 and TRBJ2-7, reads ETGVTQSPTHLIKTRGQQVTLRCSSQSGHNTVSWYQQALGQGPQFIFQYYREEENGRGNFPPRFSGLQFPNYSSELNVNALELDDSALYLCASSKENRDRLYEQYFGPGTRLTVT.

The CDR3 sequence is CASSETGKPNTGELFF. CDR3 nucleotide sequence: TGTGCCAGCAGCGAAACAGGGAAACCGAACACCGGGGAGCTGTTTTTT. The J gene is TRBJ2-2, the V gene TRBV5-4, with a possible D match to TRBD1 (6 bases). With 4 bases removed from V and 0 bases from J, the gap between germline ends came to 13 bases. The CDR3 is 16 residues long. Germline CDR1 SGHNT, CDR2 YYREEE (reference sequence).

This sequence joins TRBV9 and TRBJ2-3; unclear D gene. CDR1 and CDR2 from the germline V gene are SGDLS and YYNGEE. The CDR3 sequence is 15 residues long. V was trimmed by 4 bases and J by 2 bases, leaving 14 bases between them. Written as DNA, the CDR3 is TGTGCCAGCAGCCCTCCAGAGGATGACACAGATACGCAGTATTTT. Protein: CASSPPEDDTDTQYF. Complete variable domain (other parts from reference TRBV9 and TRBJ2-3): DSGVTQTPKHLITATGQRVTLRCSPRSGDLSVYWYQQSLDQGLQFLIQYYNGEERAKGNILERFSAQQFPDLHSELNLSSLELGDSALYFCASSPPEDDTDTQYFGPGTRLTVL.

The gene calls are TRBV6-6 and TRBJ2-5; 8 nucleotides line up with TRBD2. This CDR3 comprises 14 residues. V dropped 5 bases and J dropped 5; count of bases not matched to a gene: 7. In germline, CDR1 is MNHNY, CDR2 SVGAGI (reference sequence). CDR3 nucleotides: TGTGCCAGCAGTAAGACGCGGGGGGTGGAGACCCAGTACTTC. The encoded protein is CASSKTRGVETQYF.

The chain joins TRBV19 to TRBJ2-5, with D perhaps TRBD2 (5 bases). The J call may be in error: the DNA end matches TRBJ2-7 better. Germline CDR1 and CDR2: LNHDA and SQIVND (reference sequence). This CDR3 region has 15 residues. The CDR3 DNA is TGTGCCAGTAGTTCCTCCCCTCTAGCCTCCTACGAGCAGTACTTC. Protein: CASSSSPLASYEQYF.

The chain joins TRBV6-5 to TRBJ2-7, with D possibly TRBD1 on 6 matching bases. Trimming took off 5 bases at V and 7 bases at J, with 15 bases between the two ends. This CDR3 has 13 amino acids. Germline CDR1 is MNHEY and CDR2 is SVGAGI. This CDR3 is CASSDYREWEQYF. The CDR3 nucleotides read TGTGCCAGCAGTGACTACAGGGAGTGGGAGCAGTACTTC.

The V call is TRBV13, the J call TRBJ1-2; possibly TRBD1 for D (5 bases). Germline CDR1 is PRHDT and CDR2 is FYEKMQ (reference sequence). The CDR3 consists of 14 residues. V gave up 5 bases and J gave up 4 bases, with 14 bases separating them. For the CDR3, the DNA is TGTGCCAGCAGCCTTTTCGACAGTACCTATGGCTACACCTTC. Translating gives CASSLFDSTYGYTF.

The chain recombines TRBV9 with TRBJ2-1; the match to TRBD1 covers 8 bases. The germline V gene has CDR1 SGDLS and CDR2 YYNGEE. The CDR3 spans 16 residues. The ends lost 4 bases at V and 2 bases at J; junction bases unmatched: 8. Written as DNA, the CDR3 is TGTGCCAGCAGCCCCAAGGACAGGGCTACCTACAATGAGCAGTTCTTC. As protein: CASSPKDRATYNEQFF. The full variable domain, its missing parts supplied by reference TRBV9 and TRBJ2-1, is DSGVTQTPKHLITATGQRVTLRCSPRSGDLSVYWYQQSLDQGLQFLIQYYNGEERAKGNILERFSAQQFPDLHSELNLSSLELGDSALYFCASSPKDRATYNEQFFGPGTRLTVL.

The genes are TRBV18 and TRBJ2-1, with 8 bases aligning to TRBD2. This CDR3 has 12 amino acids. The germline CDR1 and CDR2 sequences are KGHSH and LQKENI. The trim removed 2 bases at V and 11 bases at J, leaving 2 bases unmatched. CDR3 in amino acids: CASSPTSGKQFF. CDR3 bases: TGTGCCAGCTCACCAACTAGCGGCAAGCAGTTCTTC. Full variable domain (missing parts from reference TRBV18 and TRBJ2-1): NAGVMQNPRHLVRRRGQEARLRCSPMKGHSHVYWYRQLPEEGLKFMVYLQKENIIDESGMPKERFSAEFPKEGPSILRIQQVVRGDSAAYFCASSPTSGKQFFGPGTRLTVL.

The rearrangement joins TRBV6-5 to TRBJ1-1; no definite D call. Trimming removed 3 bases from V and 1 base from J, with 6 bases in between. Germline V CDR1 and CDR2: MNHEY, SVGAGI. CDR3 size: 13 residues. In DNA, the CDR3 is TGTGCCAGCAGTTATTGGCAGAACACTGAAGCTTTCTTT. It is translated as CASSYWQNTEAFF.

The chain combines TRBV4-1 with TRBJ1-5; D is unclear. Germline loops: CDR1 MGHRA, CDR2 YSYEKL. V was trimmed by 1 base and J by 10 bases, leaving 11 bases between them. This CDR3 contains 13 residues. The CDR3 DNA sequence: TGCGCCAGCAGCCAAGCGACCAGGAGCCCCCAGCATTTT. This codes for CASSQATRSPQHF.

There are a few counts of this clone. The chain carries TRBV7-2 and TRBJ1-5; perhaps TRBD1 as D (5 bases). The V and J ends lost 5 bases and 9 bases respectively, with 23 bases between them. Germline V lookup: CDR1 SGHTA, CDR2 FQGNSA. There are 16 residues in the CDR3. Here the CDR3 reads CASSRKLAGDQGPQHF. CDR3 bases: TGTGCCAGCAGCCGCAAGCTAGCGGGGGACCAGGGGCCCCAGCATTTT.

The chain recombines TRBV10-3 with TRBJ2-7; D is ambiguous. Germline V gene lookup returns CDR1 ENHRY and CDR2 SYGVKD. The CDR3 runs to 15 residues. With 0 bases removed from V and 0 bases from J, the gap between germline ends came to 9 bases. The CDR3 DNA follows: TGTGCCATCAGTGAGTCGAGCCAGGACTCCTACGAGCAGTACTTC. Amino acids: CAISESSQDSYEQYF.

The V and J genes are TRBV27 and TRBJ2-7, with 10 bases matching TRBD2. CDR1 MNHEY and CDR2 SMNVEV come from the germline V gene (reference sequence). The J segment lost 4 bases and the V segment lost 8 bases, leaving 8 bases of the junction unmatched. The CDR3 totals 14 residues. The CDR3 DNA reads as TGTGCCAGCGCAGCGGGAGGGCCGTCATACGAGCAGTACTTC. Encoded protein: CASAAGGPSYEQYF.